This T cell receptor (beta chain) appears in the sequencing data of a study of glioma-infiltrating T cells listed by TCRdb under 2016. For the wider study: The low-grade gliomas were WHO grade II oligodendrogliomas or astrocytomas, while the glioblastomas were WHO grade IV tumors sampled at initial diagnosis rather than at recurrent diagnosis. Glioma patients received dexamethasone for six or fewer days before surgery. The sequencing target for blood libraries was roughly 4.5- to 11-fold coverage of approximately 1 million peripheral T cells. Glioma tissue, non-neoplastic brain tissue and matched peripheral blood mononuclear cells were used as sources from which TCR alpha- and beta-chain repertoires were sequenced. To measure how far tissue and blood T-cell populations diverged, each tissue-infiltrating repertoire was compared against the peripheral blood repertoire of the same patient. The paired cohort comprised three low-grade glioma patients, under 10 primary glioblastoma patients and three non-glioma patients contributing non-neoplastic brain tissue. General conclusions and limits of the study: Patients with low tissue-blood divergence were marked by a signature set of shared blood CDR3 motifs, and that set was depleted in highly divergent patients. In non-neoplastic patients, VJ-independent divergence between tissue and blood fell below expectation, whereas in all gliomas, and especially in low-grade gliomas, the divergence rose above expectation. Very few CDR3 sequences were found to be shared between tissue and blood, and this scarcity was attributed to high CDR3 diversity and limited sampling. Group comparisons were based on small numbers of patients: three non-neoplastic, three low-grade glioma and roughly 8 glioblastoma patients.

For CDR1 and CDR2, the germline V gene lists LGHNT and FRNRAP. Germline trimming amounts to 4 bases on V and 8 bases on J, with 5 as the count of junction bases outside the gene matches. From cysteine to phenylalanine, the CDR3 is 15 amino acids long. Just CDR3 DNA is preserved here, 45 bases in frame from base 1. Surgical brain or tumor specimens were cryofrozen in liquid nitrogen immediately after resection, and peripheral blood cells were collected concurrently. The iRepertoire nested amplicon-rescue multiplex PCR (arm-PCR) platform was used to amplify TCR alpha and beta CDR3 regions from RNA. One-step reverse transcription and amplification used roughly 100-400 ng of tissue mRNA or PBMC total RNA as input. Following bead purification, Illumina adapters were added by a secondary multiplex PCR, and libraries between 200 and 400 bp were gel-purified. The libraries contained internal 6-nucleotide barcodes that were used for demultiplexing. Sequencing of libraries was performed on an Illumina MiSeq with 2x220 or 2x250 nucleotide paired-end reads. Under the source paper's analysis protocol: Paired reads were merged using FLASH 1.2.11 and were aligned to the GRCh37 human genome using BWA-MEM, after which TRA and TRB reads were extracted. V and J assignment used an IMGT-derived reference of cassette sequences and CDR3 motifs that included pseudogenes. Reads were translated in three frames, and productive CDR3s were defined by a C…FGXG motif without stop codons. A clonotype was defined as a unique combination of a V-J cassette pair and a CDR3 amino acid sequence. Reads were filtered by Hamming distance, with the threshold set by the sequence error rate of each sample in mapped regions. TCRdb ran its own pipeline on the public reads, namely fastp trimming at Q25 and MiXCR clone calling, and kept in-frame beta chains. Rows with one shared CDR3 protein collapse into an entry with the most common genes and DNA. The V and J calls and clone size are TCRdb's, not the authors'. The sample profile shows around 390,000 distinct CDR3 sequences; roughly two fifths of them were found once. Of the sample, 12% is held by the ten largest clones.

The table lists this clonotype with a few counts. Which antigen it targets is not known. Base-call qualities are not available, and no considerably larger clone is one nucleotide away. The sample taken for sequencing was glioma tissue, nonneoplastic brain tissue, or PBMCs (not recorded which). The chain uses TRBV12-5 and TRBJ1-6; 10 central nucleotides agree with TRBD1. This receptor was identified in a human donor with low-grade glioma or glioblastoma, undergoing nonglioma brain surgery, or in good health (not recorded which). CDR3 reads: CASGSRDRGHSPLHF. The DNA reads TGTGCTAGTGGTTCCCGGGACAGGGGCCATTCACCCCTCCACTTT.